The next 19 T cell receptor beta chains were all read from a single sample in a study of blood T cell repertoires in COVID-19 (dated by TCRdb to 2019 to 2021). Receptors were amplified or captured by the immunoSEQ multiplex PCR assay. As stored in TCRdb, this immuneACCESS dataset retains in-frame rearrangements with V and J assigned. A fraction of the clones does not appear; measured against another copy, unresolved V genes explain less than half of the discrepancy, and the remainder lacks a known reason. In all, the sample holds around 150,000 clones, and approximately 90% of those were seen once. About 4.8% of the sample is in the top ten clones. The specimen was peripheral blood. The receptors shown here come from a man younger than 40 with COVID-19, enrolled during active disease.

The genes are TRBV18 and TRBJ2-7; weak D call: TRBD2 (5 bases). Trimming pared 3 bases from V and 6 bases from J, leaving 18 bases between. CDR1 and CDR2 from the germline V gene are KGHSH and LQKENI. This CDR3 contains 15 residues. The CDR3 spells CASSPYPSGTPEQYF. For the CDR3, the DNA is TGTGCCAGCTCACCGTACCCCAGCGGAACTCCCGAGCAGTACTTC.

The chain links TRBV29-1 to TRBJ1-5, with D possibly TRBD1 on 5 matching bases. Germline loops: CDR1 SQVTM, CDR2 ANQGSEA. The CDR3 is 14 amino acids. V was clipped by 5 bases and J by 4 bases, with 15 bases between them. The CDR3 sequence is CSVRAGNMNQPQHF. The CDR3 DNA follows: TGCAGCGTTCGGGCAGGGAATATGAATCAGCCCCAGCATTTT.

The chain recombines TRBV18 with TRBJ1-1, with 9 bases lining up with TRBD1. The junction had 7 bases not matched to a gene; V was cut back by 1 base and J by 1 base. Germline CDR1 reads KGHSH; CDR2 reads LQKENI. This CDR3 is 17 amino acids long. CDR3 amino acids: CASSPQSQGAGNTEAFF. The CDR3 DNA follows: TGTGCCAGCTCACCACAGTCACAGGGGGCCGGGAACACTGAAGCTTTCTTT.

This clone has just one count. The rearrangement uses TRBV18 and TRBJ2-1, with D maybe TRBD2 (6 bases). CDR3 size: 14 residues. CDR1 and CDR2 (germline): KGHSH, LQKENI. Between the trimmed V and J ends, which lost 0 bases and 7 bases, there was a span of 10 bases. The CDR3 coding sequence is TGTGCCAGCTCACCACCGGCGGGGCCAAATGAGCAGTTCTTC. Protein sequence: CASSPPAGPNEQFF.

V gene TRBV7-2 combines with J gene TRBJ1-2, with 7 bases fitting TRBD1. CDR1 and CDR2 (germline): SGHTA, FQGNSA. This CDR3 has 17 amino acids. Losses at the gene ends were 3 bases for V and 0 bases for J; bases not matched to a gene: 10. The CDR3 DNA follows: TGTGCCAGCAGCTTCCGGGACAGCTCTGTATCTAACTATGGCTACACCTTC. The encoded protein is CASSFRDSSVSNYGYTF.

The V gene is TRBV18, the J gene TRBJ1-5, with 7 bases identical to TRBD1. J lost 7 bases, V lost 3 bases, and 9 bases had no gene match. Germline V gene data show CDR1 as KGHSH and CDR2 as LQKENI. There are 15 residues in the CDR3. The CDR3 is CASSPGEGAKQPQHF. The CDR3 region has the DNA TGTGCCAGCTCACCCGGCGAGGGGGCTAAACAGCCCCAGCATTTT.

CDR3 region: CASSTPPTWPQHF. CDR3 DNA sequence: TGTGCCAGTAGTACCCCACCAACTTGGCCCCAGCATTTT. This chain links TRBV19 with TRBJ1-5; D is unclear. Germline V gene lookup returns CDR1 LNHDA and CDR2 SQIVND (reference sequence). V was shortened by 4 bases and J by 9 bases, with 13 bases between the two germline ends. CDR3 length: 13 amino acids.

This chain uses TRBV19 with TRBJ1-5; 11 bases are a match to TRBD1. CDR3 size: 17 residues. Trimming cost V 4 bases and J 1 base; bases outside gene matches: 6. Germline assignment: CDR1 LNHDA and CDR2 SQIVND (reference sequence). Here the CDR3 DNA reads TGTGCCAGTAGTAGGGACAGGGGGTTTAAGAGCAATCAGCCCCAGCATTTT. This encodes CASSRDRGFKSNQPQHF.

The chain has TRBV4-2 and TRBJ1-2, with D uncertain. CDR1 is LGHNA and CDR2 is YNFKEQ in the germline V gene. The V gene lost 0 bases and the J gene lost 2 bases, with 10 bases spanning the gap. The CDR3 loop spans 15 amino acids. The CDR3 region has the DNA TGTGCCAGCAGCCAAGATTTGTCAGTCAACTATGGCTACACCTTC. Translating gives CASSQDLSVNYGYTF.

V usage is TRBV9 and J usage is TRBJ1-3; D may be TRBD1 (6 bases). Germline V gene lookup returns CDR1 SGDLS and CDR2 YYNGEE. The V end was cut by 4 bases, the J end by 0 bases, with 14 bases between. This CDR3 is 16 amino acids long. The CDR3 region is CASSPSQGLSGNTIYF. Here the CDR3 DNA reads TGTGCCAGCAGCCCGTCTCAGGGGCTCTCTGGAAACACCATATATTTT.

The rearrangement joins TRBV6-2 or TRBV6-3 to TRBJ2-7; weak D call: TRBD1 (6 bases). Trimming cost V 5 bases and J 3 bases, with 17 bases left between them. CDR1 MNHEY and CDR2 SVGEGT come from the germline V gene. The CDR3 length is 15 residues. CDR3 region: CASSTTEGGFYEQYF. CDR3 nucleotide sequence: TGTGCCAGCAGTACCACTGAAGGGGGATTCTACGAGCAGTACTTC.

This clone was seen a few times. The DNA of the CDR3 is TGTGCCACCAGTGATGCCCGGGGAAGTGGAGGCTACACCTTC. Amino acids: CATSDARGSGGYTF. This chain connects TRBV24-1 to TRBJ1-2; D is uncertain. The CDR3 consists of 14 residues. V lost 3 bases and J lost 8, with 15 bases in between. Germline V lookup: CDR1 KGHDR, CDR2 SFDVKD.

This chain links TRBV20-1 with TRBJ1-6; TRBD1 aligns across 8 bases. Germline V lookup: CDR1 DFQATT, CDR2 SNEGSKA (reference sequence). This CDR3 spans 17 amino acids. V dropped 3 bases and J dropped 0; count of bases not matched to a gene: 7. CDR3: CSASRTGISSYNSPLHF. DNA for the CDR3: TGCAGTGCTAGTAGGACAGGGATAAGCTCCTATAATTCACCCCTCCACTTT.

The chain links TRBV7-9 to TRBJ2-1, with TRBD2 identical over 10 bases. The V gene's germline CDR1 is SEHNR and CDR2 FQNEAQ (reference sequence). J was trimmed by 2 bases and V by 5 bases; bases with no gene match: 9. The CDR3 extends over 17 amino acids. CDR3 region: CASSPPWTSGTYNEQFF. The CDR3 bases are TGTGCCAGCAGCCCTCCGTGGACTAGCGGAACCTACAATGAGCAGTTCTTC.

This chain joins TRBV5-1 and TRBJ2-3; 7 nucleotides line up with TRBD2. Germline CDR1 and CDR2: SGHRS and YFSETQ. This CDR3 has 15 amino acids. J was trimmed by 1 base and V by 0 bases; bases with no gene match: 2. CDR3 sequence (DNA): TGCGCCAGCAGCTTGGGGGGACTACGCACAGATACGCAGTATTTT. Amino acid sequence: CASSLGGLRTDTQYF. The whole variable domain, filled in from reference TRBV5-1 and TRBJ2-3, reads KAGVTQTPRYLIKTRGQQVTLSCSPISGHRSVSWYQQTPGQGLQFLFEYFSETQRNKGNFPGRFSGRQFSNSRSEMNVSTLELGDSALYLCASSLGGLRTDTQYFGPGTRLTVL.

This clone came up once. The chain couples TRBV7-9 to TRBJ1-1, with TRBD1 as a possible D gene (5 bases). The CDR3 spans 15 residues. V was pared by 7 bases and J by 2 bases, with 17 bases between. Germline assignment: CDR1 SEHNR and CDR2 FQNEAQ (reference sequence). CDR3 coding DNA: TGTGCCAGCACCTCCCGGGGAGGGGATAACACTGAAGCTTTCTTT. Amino acid sequence: CASTSRGGDNTEAFF.

The gene calls are TRBV7-8 and TRBJ1-6; D gene ambiguous. This CDR3 region has 15 residues. V was cut by 1 base and J by 6 bases, with 10 bases left in between. The germline V gene encodes CDR1 SGHVS and CDR2 FQNEAQ. For the CDR3, the DNA is TGTGCCAGCAGCTTAGATATCCCCCCTAATTCACCCCTCCACTTT. Translation: CASSLDIPPNSPLHF.

The chain recombines TRBV7-3 with TRBJ2-1; 7 bases agree with TRBD1. The CDR3 sequence is 14 residues long. Germline lookup yields CDR1 SGHTA and CDR2 FQGTGA. V shed 6 bases, J shed 7 bases, and the junction held 9 bases outside the gene matches. The CDR3 DNA reads TGTGCCAGCAGTCCCGGGACAGAGATTAATGAGCAGTTCTTC. Protein: CASSPGTEINEQFF.

J is TRBJ1-1 and V is TRBV11-2, with 9 nucleotides matching TRBD1. Germline assignment: CDR1 SGHAT and CDR2 FQNNGV. The CDR3 spans 18 residues. J was trimmed by 0 bases and V by 5 bases; bases with no gene match: 13. The CDR3 DNA reads TGTGCCAGCAGCACCCCCCCCTGGGACAGGGCTATGAACACTGAAGCTTTCTTT. This translates into CASSTPPWDRAMNTEAFF.